This T cell receptor beta chain was profiled in a study of technical replicates of blood from several donors. The V gene lost 8 bases and the J gene lost 2 bases, with 6 bases spanning the gap. CDR3 size: 12 residues. Germline V gene lookup returns CDR1 SNHLY and CDR2 FYNNEI. The method was immunoSEQ multiplex PCR; TCRdb's version includes in-frame clones alone and lacks a portion of them. The data show roughly 59,000 clones, approximately 86% seen once. This TCR came from a human donor in good health. Some clones in this sample may be carry-over from other donors' samples. Material for sequencing was PBMCs. The chain uses TRBV2 and TRBJ1-4; D ambiguous. The CDR3 DNA is TGTGCCAGCTCCGGGACTAATGAAAAACTGTTTTTT. Protein sequence: CASSGTNEKLFF.